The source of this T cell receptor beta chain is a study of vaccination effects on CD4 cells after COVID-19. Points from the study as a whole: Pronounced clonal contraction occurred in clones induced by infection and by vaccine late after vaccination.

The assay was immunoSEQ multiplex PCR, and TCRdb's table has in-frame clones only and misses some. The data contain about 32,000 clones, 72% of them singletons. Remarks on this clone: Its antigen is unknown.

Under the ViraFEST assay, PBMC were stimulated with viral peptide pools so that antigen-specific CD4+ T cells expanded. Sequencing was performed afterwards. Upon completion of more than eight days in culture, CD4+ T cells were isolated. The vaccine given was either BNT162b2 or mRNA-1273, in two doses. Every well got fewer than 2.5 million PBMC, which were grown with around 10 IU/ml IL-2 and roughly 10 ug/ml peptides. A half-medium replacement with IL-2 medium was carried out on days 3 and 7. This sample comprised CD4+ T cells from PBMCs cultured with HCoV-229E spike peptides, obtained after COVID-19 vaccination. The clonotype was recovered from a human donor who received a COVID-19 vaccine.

The CDR3 reads CASRRSRNTEAFF. The CDR3 DNA reads TGTGCCAGTAGGAGATCTAGGAACACTGAAGCTTTCTTT. V gene TRBV19 combines with J gene TRBJ1-1; D gene unclear. CDR1 is LNHDA, CDR2 SQIVND, per germline (reference sequence). The CDR3 has 13 residues. V gave up 6 bases and J gave up 1 base, with 9 bases separating them. Full variable domain (outside the CDR3, taken from reference TRBV19 and TRBJ1-1): DGGITQSPKYLFRKEGQNVTLSCEQNLNHDAMYWYRQDPGQGLRLIYYSQIVNDFQKGDIAEGYSVSREKKESFPLTVTSAQKNPTAFYLCASRRSRNTEAFFGQGTRLTVV.